The rows below give T cell receptor beta chains drawn from one sample of a study of blood T cells in healthy people across ages. Using its own MiXCR run on the 5' RACE reads, TCRdb lists one record per CDR3 protein. The data hold some 900,000 distinct CDR3 sequences, with under 50% observed a single time. Sequencing was performed on blood. The receptors originated from a man under 40 in good health. The CDR3 runs from the conserved cysteine through the conserved F or W. D genes are given only for firm matches. The size field is filled for only some rows; it gives once, few, many or a size class.

>TRBJ1-3|.|TRBV6-1|.
TGTGCCAGCAGTGAAGTGAGCTCTGGAAACACCATATATTTT
CASSEVSSGNTIYF
>TRBJ1-2|few|TRBV6-1|.
TGTGCCAGCAGTGAGGCGGATGACTATGGCTACACCTTC
CASSEADDYGYTF
>TRBJ2-1|.|TRBV9|TRBD2
TGTGCCAGCAGCGTAGTTAGCGGGGGCCGAGATGAGCAGTTCTTC
CASSVVSGGRDEQFF
>TRBJ2-3|.|TRBV24-1|TRBD2
TGTGCCACCAGTGATTTCTCTAGCGGAGCAGGGGATACGCAGTATTTT
CATSDFSSGAGDTQYF
>TRBJ1-5|.|TRBV5-5|.
TGTGCCAGCAGCTACGGGATGAGCAATCAGCCCCAGCATTTT
CASSYGMSNQPQHF
>TRBJ1-5|many|TRBV2|.
TGTGCCAGCAGAAAAGGGGAAAGCGGCAATCAGCCCCAGCATTTT
CASRKGESGNQPQHF
>TRBJ2-3|many|TRBV4-2|TRBD2
TGTGCCAGCAGCCAAGATAAGAGCGGGGCAGATACGCAGTATTTT
CASSQDKSGADTQYF
>TRBJ2-1|many|TRBV12-3/TRBV12-4|TRBD2
TGTGCCAGCAGTTTAGAGACTAGCGGGGGTTACAATGAGCAGTTCTTC
CASSLETSGGYNEQFF
>TRBJ2-4|few|TRBV7-9|TRBD1
TGTGCCACCGAGGACAGGGGCCTTGCCAACATTCAGTACTTC
CATEDRGLANIQYF
>TRBJ2-5|once|TRBV20-1|TRBD1
TGCAGTGCTCCGCCCCAGGGGGCAGAGACCCAGTACTTC
CSAPPQGAETQYF
>TRBJ2-1|.|TRBV20-1|TRBD2
TGCAGTGCTAAAACTAGCGGGGGGGCCGGGAGCTCCTACAATGAGCAGTTCTTC
CSAKTSGGAGSSYNEQFF